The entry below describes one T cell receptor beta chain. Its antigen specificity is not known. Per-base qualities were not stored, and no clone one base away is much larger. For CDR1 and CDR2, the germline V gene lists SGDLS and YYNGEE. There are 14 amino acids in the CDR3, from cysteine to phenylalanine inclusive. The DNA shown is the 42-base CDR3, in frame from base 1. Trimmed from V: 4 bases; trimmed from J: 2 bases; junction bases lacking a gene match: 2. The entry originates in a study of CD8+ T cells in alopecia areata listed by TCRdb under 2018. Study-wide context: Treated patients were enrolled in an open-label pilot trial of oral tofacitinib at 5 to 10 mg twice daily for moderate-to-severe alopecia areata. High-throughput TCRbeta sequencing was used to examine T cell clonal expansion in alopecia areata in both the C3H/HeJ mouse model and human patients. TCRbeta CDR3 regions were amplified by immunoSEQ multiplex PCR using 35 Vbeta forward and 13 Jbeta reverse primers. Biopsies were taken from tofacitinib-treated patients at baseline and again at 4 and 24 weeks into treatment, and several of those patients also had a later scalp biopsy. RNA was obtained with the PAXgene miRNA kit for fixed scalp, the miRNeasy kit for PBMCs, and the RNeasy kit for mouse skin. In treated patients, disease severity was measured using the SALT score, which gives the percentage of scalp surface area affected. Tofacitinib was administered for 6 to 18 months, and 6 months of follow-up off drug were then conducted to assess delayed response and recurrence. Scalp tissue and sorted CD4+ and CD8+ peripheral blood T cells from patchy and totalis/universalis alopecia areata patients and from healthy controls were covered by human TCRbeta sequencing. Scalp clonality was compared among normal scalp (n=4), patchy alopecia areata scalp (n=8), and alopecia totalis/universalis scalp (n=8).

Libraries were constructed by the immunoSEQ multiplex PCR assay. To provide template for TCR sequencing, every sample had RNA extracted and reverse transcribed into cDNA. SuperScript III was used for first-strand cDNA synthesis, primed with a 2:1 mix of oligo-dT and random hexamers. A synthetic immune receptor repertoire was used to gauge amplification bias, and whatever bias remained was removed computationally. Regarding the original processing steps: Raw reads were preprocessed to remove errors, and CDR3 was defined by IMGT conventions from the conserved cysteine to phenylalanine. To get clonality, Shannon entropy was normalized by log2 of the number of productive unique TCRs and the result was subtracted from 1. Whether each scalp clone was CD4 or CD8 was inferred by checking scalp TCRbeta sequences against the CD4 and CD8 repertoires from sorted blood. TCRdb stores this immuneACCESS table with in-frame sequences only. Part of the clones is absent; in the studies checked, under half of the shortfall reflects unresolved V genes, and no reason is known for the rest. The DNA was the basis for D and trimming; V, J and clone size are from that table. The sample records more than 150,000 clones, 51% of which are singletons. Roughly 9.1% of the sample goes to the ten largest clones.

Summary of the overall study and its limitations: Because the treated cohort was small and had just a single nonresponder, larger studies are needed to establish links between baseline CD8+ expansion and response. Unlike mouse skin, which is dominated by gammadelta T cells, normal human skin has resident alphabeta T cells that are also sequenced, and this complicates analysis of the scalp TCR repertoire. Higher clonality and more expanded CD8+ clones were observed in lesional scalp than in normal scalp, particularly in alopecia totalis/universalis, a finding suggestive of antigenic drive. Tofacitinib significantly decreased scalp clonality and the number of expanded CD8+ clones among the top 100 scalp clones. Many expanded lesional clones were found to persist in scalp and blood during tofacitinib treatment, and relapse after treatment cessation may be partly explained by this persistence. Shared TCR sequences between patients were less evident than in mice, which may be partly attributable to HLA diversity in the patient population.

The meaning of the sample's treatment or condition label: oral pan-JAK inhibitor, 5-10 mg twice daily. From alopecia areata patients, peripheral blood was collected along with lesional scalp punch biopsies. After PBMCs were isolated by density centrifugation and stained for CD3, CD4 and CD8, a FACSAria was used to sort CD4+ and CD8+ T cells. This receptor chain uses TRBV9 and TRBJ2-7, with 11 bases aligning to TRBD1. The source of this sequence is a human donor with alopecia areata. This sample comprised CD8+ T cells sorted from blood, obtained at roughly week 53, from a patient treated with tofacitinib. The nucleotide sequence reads TGTGCCAGCAGCCTGGGACAGGGGGCCTACGAGCAGTACTTC. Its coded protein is CASSLGQGAYEQYF. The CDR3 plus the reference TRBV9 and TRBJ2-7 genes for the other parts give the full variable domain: DSGVTQTPKHLITATGQRVTLRCSPRSGDLSVYWYQQSLDQGLQFLIQYYNGEERAKGNILERFSAQQFPDLHSELNLSSLELGDSALYFCASSLGQGAYEQYFGPGTRLTVT.